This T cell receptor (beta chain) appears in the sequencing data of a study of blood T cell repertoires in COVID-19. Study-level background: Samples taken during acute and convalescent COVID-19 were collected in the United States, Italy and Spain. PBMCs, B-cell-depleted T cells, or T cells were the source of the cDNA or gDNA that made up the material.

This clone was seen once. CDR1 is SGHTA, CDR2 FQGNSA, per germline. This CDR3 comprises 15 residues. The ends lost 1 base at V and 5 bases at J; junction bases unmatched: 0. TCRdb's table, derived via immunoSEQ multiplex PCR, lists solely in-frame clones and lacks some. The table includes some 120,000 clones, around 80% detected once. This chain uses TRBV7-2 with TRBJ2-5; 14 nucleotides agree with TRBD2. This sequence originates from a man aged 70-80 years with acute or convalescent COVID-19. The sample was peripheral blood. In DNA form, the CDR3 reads TGTGCCAGCAGCTTAGGGACTAGCGGGAGGGAGACCCAGTACTTC. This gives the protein CASSLGTSGRETQYF. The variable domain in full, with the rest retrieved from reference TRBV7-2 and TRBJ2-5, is GAGVSQSPSNKVTEKGKDVELRCDPISGHTALYWYRQSLGQGLEFLIYFQGNSAPDKSGLPSDRFSAERTGGSVSTLTIQRTQQEDSAVYLCASSLGTSGRETQYFGPGTRLLVL.